A selection of T cell receptor beta chains follows, all from one sample in a study of blood T cells in healthy people across ages. TCRdb re-analysed the 5' RACE reads in MiXCR, keeping a single row per CDR3 protein. The table includes hundreds of thousands of distinct CDR3 sequences, more than 20% detected once. These records were also assigned to another study, of T cells of mothers and their children.

The sample taken for sequencing was blood. The receptors shown here come from a boy aged 5-17 years in good health. CDR3s include the opening cysteine and the closing phenylalanine or tryptophan. Fields, in order: J gene, D gene, clone size, V gene, CDR3 protein, CDR3 DNA. A D gene is named only where the DNA matches it firmly. Clone size is given for some rows only: seen once, a few or many times, or a class if the clone is expanded.

J: TRBJ2-7
D: .
size: .
V: TRBV19
CDR3: CASSIDEGVEVEQYF
DNA: TGTGCCAGTAGTATCGACGAAGGGGTCGAGGTCGAGCAGTACTTC

J: TRBJ2-1
D: .
size: few
V: TRBV27
CDR3: CASTHDSSPYNEQFF
DNA: TGTGCCAGCACACATGACAGTTCTCCCTACAATGAGCAGTTCTTC

J: TRBJ1-5
D: .
size: .
V: TRBV25-1
CDR3: CAGSESGVYQPQHF
DNA: TGTGCCGGCAGTGAAAGTGGGGTATATCAGCCCCAGCATTTT

J: TRBJ2-5
D: TRBD1
size: .
V: TRBV29-1
CDR3: CSVELWQGEETQYF
DNA: TGCAGCGTTGAATTGTGGCAGGGGGAAGAGACCCAGTACTTC

J: TRBJ1-4
D: .
size: few
V: TRBV5-1
CDR3: CASSLGDWLNEKLFF
DNA: TGCGCCAGCAGCTTGGGGGATTGGTTGAATGAAAAACTGTTTTTT

J: TRBJ2-3
D: .
size: .
V: TRBV9
CDR3: CASSVAGPSTDTQYF
DNA: TGTGCCAGCAGCGTAGCTGGTCCTTCCACGGATACGCAGTATTTT

J: TRBJ2-7
D: TRBD2
size: .
V: TRBV5-1
CDR3: CASSRTGTSQTSSYERYF
DNA: TGCGCCAGCAGCCGGACCGGGACTAGCCAGACTAGTTCCTACGAGCGGTACTTC

J: TRBJ2-1
D: TRBD1
size: .
V: TRBV15
CDR3: CATSSNRGLGNEQFF
DNA: TGTGCCACCAGCAGCAACAGGGGGCTCGGCAATGAGCAGTTCTTC

J: TRBJ1-3
D: .
size: .
V: TRBV6-6
CDR3: CASSYNRASGNTIYF
DNA: TGTGCCAGCAGTTACAACAGGGCCTCTGGAAACACCATATATTTT

J: TRBJ2-7
D: TRBD2
size: .
V: TRBV4-1
CDR3: CASSPSLAGGTYEQYF
DNA: TGCGCCAGCAGCCCATCCCTAGCGGGAGGGACCTACGAGCAGTACTTC

J: TRBJ2-5
D: .
size: .
V: TRBV7-2
CDR3: CASSQNQRETQYF
DNA: TGTGCCAGCAGCCAAAACCAGAGGGAGACCCAGTACTTC

J: TRBJ2-1
D: .
size: few
V: TRBV29-1
CDR3: CSVEHGYNEQFF
DNA: TGCAGCGTTGAACACGGGTACAATGAGCAGTTCTTC

J: TRBJ2-7
D: TRBD1
size: .
V: TRBV7-6
CDR3: CASSDTGTDYEQYF
DNA: TGTGCCAGCAGCGATACCGGGACAGACTACGAGCAGTACTTC

J: TRBJ2-7
D: .
size: .
V: TRBV4-1
CDR3: CASSQVEVSYEQYF
DNA: TGCGCCAGCAGCCAAGTCGAGGTCAGCTACGAGCAGTACTTC

J: TRBJ2-1
D: .
size: few
V: TRBV5-1
CDR3: CASGTGPTNEQFF
DNA: TGCGCCAGCGGGACGGGCCCCACGAATGAGCAGTTCTTC

J: TRBJ2-3
D: .
size: few
V: TRBV9
CDR3: CASRRTDFSTDTQYF
DNA: TGTGCCAGCCGGCGGACGGATTTTAGCACAGATACGCAGTATTTT